This T cell receptor (beta chain) was obtained from a study of blood T cell repertoires in COVID-19. For the study at large: T cells, B-cell-depleted T cells, or PBMCs provided the cDNA or gDNA that served as material.

V shed 2 bases and J shed 6 bases, with 19 bases lying between them. The CDR3 is 17 amino acids. Germline V gene data show CDR1 as MGHRA and CDR2 as YSYEKL. Data came from immunoSEQ multiplex PCR; TCRdb stores just in-frame clones and leaves some out. The sample carries about 68,000 clones, about 85% recorded once. Sequencing input: peripheral blood. The rearrangement uses TRBV4-1 and TRBJ2-2; a possible D gene is TRBD1 (5 bases). This TCR was sampled from a woman aged 45-65 years with COVID-19, enrolled during active disease. In DNA, the CDR3 is TGCGCCAGCAGCCAAACGAACATGGGGCTTGGACCCGGGGAGCTGTTTTTT. Translated: CASSQTNMGLGPGELFF.